This T cell receptor (beta chain) comes out of a study of T-cell memory formation after mild COVID-19. This clonotype was detected only a few times. Antigen unknown. TCRdb recomputed calls from the 5' RACE reads with MiXCR, one row per CDR3 protein. The sample consists of 70,000 to 100,000 distinct CDR3 sequences, around 15% of them appearing once. The CDR3 covers 15 residues. Germline V lookup: CDR1 MGHRA, CDR2 YSYEKL. V lost 5 bases to trimming and J lost 4 bases; unmatched junction nucleotides: 6. Study-wide results and caveats: Chiefly within CM and EM were the contracting CD4+ clones; CD8+ ones were within EMRA. Certain responding clones were present in pre-infection memory, suggesting participation of cross-reactive memory. CD4+ bias marked clones expanding day 15 to 37, unlike balanced contracting clones.

This chain connects TRBV4-1 to TRBJ2-2, with TRBD2 matching 8 bases. The origin of this receptor is a man younger than 35 who had mild COVID-19 (a few samples of this study predate the infection). Cell type and time point are not known. The source material was PBMCs or a T cell subset sorted from them (not recorded which). Here the CDR3 DNA reads TGCGCCAGCAGCAGCCCGGGGGGGGTCACCGGGGAGCTGTTTTTT. It codes for CASSSPGGVTGELFF.